These 28 T cell receptor beta chains share one sample of origin, sequenced in a study of identical twins. TCRdb re-derived calls from the 5' RACE reads in MiXCR, one entry per CDR3 protein. The repertoire holds about 470,000 distinct CDR3 sequences, with approximately 25% as singletons. The same sample was also studied in work on T cells expressing NK-cell markers.

The sequenced sample was CD4+ T cells sorted from blood. These receptors came from a young woman in good health.

In this sample, this clonotype turned up a few times. V usage is TRBV5-1 and J usage is TRBJ1-3, with 7 nucleotides matching TRBD1. This CDR3 region has 16 residues. The germline CDR1 and CDR2 sequences are SGHRS and YFSETQ. V lost 2 bases to trimming and J lost 4 bases; unmatched junction nucleotides: 9. This chain's CDR3 is CASSLRQGVSGNTIYF. As DNA, the CDR3 is TGCGCCAGCAGCTTAAGGCAGGGGGTATCCGGAAACACCATATATTTT. Combining the CDR3 with reference TRBV5-1 and TRBJ1-3 gives the whole variable domain KAGVTQTPRYLIKTRGQQVTLSCSPISGHRSVSWYQQTPGQGLQFLFEYFSETQRNKGNFPGRFSGRQFSNSRSEMNVSTLELGDSALYLCASSLRQGVSGNTIYFGEGSWLTVV.

This clonotype was detected a few times. This chain joins TRBV6-5 and TRBJ1-5; D gene unclear. This CDR3 comprises 13 residues. The germline CDR1 and CDR2 sequences are MNHEY and SVGAGI. The germline V and J ends were trimmed by 2 bases and 4 bases, with 6 bases remaining between them. The CDR3 spells CASSYIRNQPQHF. In DNA form, the CDR3 reads TGTGCCAGCAGTTACATCAGGAATCAGCCCCAGCATTTT.

This clonotype was detected a few times. The chain uses TRBV10-3 and TRBJ1-4, with TRBD1 matching over 8 bases. This CDR3 has 17 residues. The V and J ends lost 4 bases and 2 bases, in that order; junction bases with no gene match: 9. Germline assignment: CDR1 ENHRY and CDR2 SYGVKD. The CDR3 DNA is TGTGCCATCAGTGCCCGACGACAGGGGAGGACTAATGAAAAACTGTTTTTT. Its protein product is CAISARRQGRTNEKLFF.

The V gene is TRBV10-3, the J gene TRBJ2-7; 8 positions match TRBD1. V lost 6 bases and J lost 0; bases outside the gene matches: 13. Germline values: CDR1 ENHRY, CDR2 SYGVKD. CDR3 length: 17 residues. Here the CDR3 reads CAISKKDRQGASYEQYF. CDR3 sequence (DNA): TGTGCCATCAGCAAGAAAGATAGGCAGGGGGCCTCCTACGAGCAGTACTTC.

This clonotype was found a few times. One junction end does not reproduce the germline sequence, and a read error may be involved. As DNA, the CDR3 is TGCGCCAGCACCCAAGGGAGCTCTGGGGCCAACGTCCTGACTTTC. Amino acid sequence: CASTQGSSGANVLTF. The chain employs TRBV4-3 and TRBJ2-6; D might be TRBD2 (5 bases). This CDR3 is 15 amino acids long. Germline V gives CDR1 LGHNA, CDR2 YSLEER.

This clonotype turned up a few times. J is TRBJ2-1 and V is TRBV20-1, with D tentatively TRBD1 or TRBD2 (6 bases each). The CDR3 has 15 amino acids. The germline V and J ends were trimmed by 0 bases and 6 bases, with 15 bases remaining between them. Germline V CDR1 and CDR2: DFQATT, SNEGSKA (reference sequence). The CDR3: CSARDPTGAVNEQFF. Written as DNA, the CDR3 is TGCAGTGCTAGAGATCCCACGGGGGCGGTCAATGAGCAGTTCTTC.

This chain joins TRBV29-1 and TRBJ2-3; a possible D gene is TRBD2 (6 bases). Germline lookup yields CDR1 SQVTM and CDR2 ANQGSEA. The CDR3 is 14 residues long. V lost 3 bases and J 4 bases, leaving 14 bases between the germline ends. This chain's CDR3 is CSVDRGRRADTQYF. In DNA, the CDR3 is TGCAGCGTTGATCGGGGGAGGCGGGCAGATACGCAGTATTTT.

The V call is TRBV20-1, the J call TRBJ2-5; 12 positions match TRBD2. This CDR3 region has 18 residues. Looked up from germline, CDR1 is DFQATT and CDR2 is SNEGSKA (reference sequence). Trimming took 5 bases from V and 5 from J; bases not matched to a gene: 18. CDR3: CSAHAALAGGLPTETQYF. The CDR3 DNA follows: TGCAGTGCTCACGCTGCCCTAGCGGGAGGGCTCCCCACTGAGACCCAGTACTTC.

This clonotype was seen many times. The genes are TRBV5-1 and TRBJ2-4; D uncertain. Germline CDR1 SGHRS, CDR2 YFSETQ. The V end lost 0 bases, the J end lost 0 bases, and 4 bases lay between the germline ends. The CDR3 is 14 residues long. DNA for the CDR3: TGCGCCAGCAGCTTGGAGTCAGCCAAAAACATTCAGTACTTC. It yields the protein CASSLESAKNIQYF.

V and J are TRBV7-2 and TRBJ2-1; D tentatively fits TRBD1 or TRBD2 (5 bases each). CDR3 length: 12 amino acids. Trimming pared 7 bases from V and 15 bases from J, leaving 19 bases between. Germline V gene data show CDR1 as SGHTA and CDR2 as FQGNSA. Written as DNA, the CDR3 is TGTGCCAGCAACGGGGCCCAAACTCCTCTGTTCTTC. Protein: CASNGAQTPLFF.

V usage is TRBV20-1 and J usage is TRBJ2-2; D tentatively reads TRBD1 or TRBD2 (5 bases each). Germline CDR1 is DFQATT and CDR2 is SNEGSKA (reference sequence). V shed 3 bases and J shed 1 base, with 9 bases lying between them. The CDR3 length is 14 residues. The CDR3 region is CSARGDRNTGELFF. In DNA, the CDR3 is TGCAGTGCTAGGGGGGACCGGAACACCGGGGAGCTGTTTTTT.

The V call is TRBV7-2, the J call TRBJ2-5, with TRBD2 as a possible D gene (5 bases). Per germline, CDR1 SGHTA and CDR2 FQGNSA. The V gene lost 8 bases and the J gene lost 5 bases, with 15 bases spanning the gap. This CDR3 contains 13 residues. The CDR3, as DNA: TGTGCCAGCGCTTCGTACGGGATGGAGACCCAGTACTTC. This translates into CASASYGMETQYF.

For the CDR3, the DNA is TGTGCCAGCAGCGTTCAGGGACTTCAGAATTCACCCCTCCACTTT. Protein: CASSVQGLQNSPLHF. This chain connects TRBV9 to TRBJ1-6; the D gene is possibly TRBD1 (5 bases). CDR1 SGDLS and CDR2 YYNGEE come from the germline V gene. This CDR3 region has 15 residues. Deletions cut 2 bases from V and 7 bases from J, with 13 bases between.

This sequence joins TRBV11-3 and TRBJ2-1; no clear D gene. This CDR3 contains 12 residues. Germline CDR1 SGHNT, CDR2 YENEEA. Trimming shortened V by 5 bases and J by 9 bases, and 11 bases separated the two germline ends. The CDR3 spells CASSPVTGEQFF. CDR3 sequence (DNA): TGTGCCAGCAGCCCTGTTACGGGTGAGCAGTTCTTC.

CDR3 in DNA: TGCGCCAGCAGCAGAGACCCTCTCCTCTCTGGGGCCAACGTCCTGACTTTC. Protein sequence: CASSRDPLLSGANVLTF. The J gene is TRBJ2-6, the V gene TRBV5-1, with D unclear. The CDR3 sequence is 17 residues long. V was clipped by 4 bases and J by 0 bases, with 14 bases between them. Germline values: CDR1 SGHRS, CDR2 YFSETQ. The whole variable domain, filled in from reference TRBV5-1 and TRBJ2-6, reads KAGVTQTPRYLIKTRGQQVTLSCSPISGHRSVSWYQQTPGQGLQFLFEYFSETQRNKGNFPGRFSGRQFSNSRSEMNVSTLELGDSALYLCASSRDPLLSGANVLTFGAGSRLTVL.

The CDR3 region is CASSYTGDLSTDTQYF. CDR3 nucleotide sequence: TGTGCCAGCAGCTATACAGGGGACCTTAGCACAGATACGCAGTATTTT. This chain joins TRBV5-5 and TRBJ2-3; 7 nucleotides line up with TRBD1. The V segment lost 3 bases and the J segment 0 bases; nucleotides outside the gene matches: 7. Germline values: CDR1 SGHKS, CDR2 YYEKEE (reference sequence). This CDR3 is built from 16 residues.

The sample holds a few counts of this clonotype. V is TRBV5-1 and J is TRBJ1-2, with 7 bases identical to TRBD1. The CDR3 contains 14 residues. Trimming at V came to 0 bases and at J to 2 bases, leaving 1 base not matched to a gene. CDR1 and CDR2 from the germline V gene are SGHRS and YFSETQ. The CDR3 spells CASSLGDRNYGYTF. The CDR3 bases are TGCGCCAGCAGCTTGGGGGACAGAAACTATGGCTACACCTTC.

This chain links TRBV5-5 with TRBJ2-3; the D gene is possibly TRBD2 (6 bases). Trimming took off 3 bases at V and 6 bases at J, with 20 bases between the two ends. Germline V gene data show CDR1 as SGHKS and CDR2 as YYEKEE (reference sequence). The CDR3 contains 16 residues. The CDR3 is CASSWGDLSLADTQYF. For the CDR3, the DNA is TGTGCCAGCAGCTGGGGGGACCTCTCCTTAGCGGATACGCAGTATTTT.

V is TRBV10-3 and J is TRBJ2-1; TRBD2 aligns across 10 bases. CDR3 length: 14 amino acids. Germline values: CDR1 ENHRY, CDR2 SYGVKD. Trimming took 6 bases from V and 10 from J; bases not matched to a gene: 9. CDR3 coding DNA: TGTGCCATCAGGGGAGTAGCGGGAGGCAGAGAGCAGTTCTTC. It specifies CAIRGVAGGREQFF.

J is TRBJ2-5 and V is TRBV6-5; the match to TRBD2 covers 10 bases. Germline V gives CDR1 MNHEY, CDR2 SVGAGI. This CDR3 spans 16 amino acids. V lost 4 bases to trimming and J lost 3 bases; unmatched junction nucleotides: 8. The CDR3 sequence is CASSSYSGGMKETQYF. As DNA, the CDR3 is TGTGCCAGCAGTTCTTATAGCGGGGGGATGAAAGAGACCCAGTACTTC.

The chain recombines TRBV20-1 with TRBJ2-3; TRBD2 aligns across 12 bases. Per the germline V gene, CDR1 is DFQATT and CDR2 is SNEGSKA (reference sequence). The V and J ends lost 5 bases and 5 bases, in that order; junction bases with no gene match: 8. The CDR3 has 15 residues. Written as DNA, the CDR3 is TGCAGTGCTGCGACTAGCGGGAGTGCTGTAGATACGCAGTATTTT. This encodes CSAATSGSAVDTQYF.

The chain combines TRBV6-1 with TRBJ2-7; the D call may be TRBD1 or TRBD2 (5 bases each). CDR3 size: 13 residues. Trimming took off 11 bases at V and 5 bases at J, with 19 bases between the two ends. Germline loops: CDR1 MNHNS, CDR2 SASEGT. The CDR3 loop is CALRGRVGNEQYF. Written as DNA, the CDR3 is TGTGCCCTTCGAGGCAGGGTCGGGAACGAGCAGTACTTC.

The chain uses TRBV2 and TRBJ2-1; D is possibly TRBD2 (6 bases). V shed 7 bases and J shed 6 bases, with 13 bases lying between them. The CDR3 spans 13 residues. Germline-derived CDR1 and CDR2 are SNHLY and FYNNEI. Written as DNA, the CDR3 is TGTGCCAGCATCCAGGGAGGAGGCAATGAGCAGTTCTTC. The encoded protein is CASIQGGGNEQFF.

In this sample, this clonotype turned up a few times. The chain is built from TRBV7-6 and TRBJ2-7; TRBD2 agrees at 7 bases. Germline-derived CDR1 and CDR2 are SGHVS and FNYEAQ. V shed 4 bases and J 2 bases; nucleotides not matched to a gene: 14. The CDR3 length is 17 residues. CDR3 sequence reads: CASSSLRGLDGAYEQYF. CDR3 coding DNA: TGTGCCAGCAGCTCCCTACGAGGACTAGACGGGGCCTACGAGCAGTACTTC.

This clonotype was observed a few times. V usage is TRBV12-3 or TRBV12-4 and J usage is TRBJ2-3; no clear D. V was shortened by 1 base and J by 7 bases, with 6 bases between the two germline ends. CDR3 size: 12 residues. As DNA, the CDR3 is TGTGCCAGCAGTTTAGTAATATATACGCAGTATTTT. It yields the protein CASSLVIYTQYF.

The J gene is TRBJ2-1, the V gene TRBV18; TRBD2 aligns across 13 bases. V dropped 3 bases and J dropped 7; count of bases not matched to a gene: 6. CDR1 and CDR2 from the germline V gene are KGHSH and LQKENI. This CDR3 spans 16 amino acids. The CDR3 region has the DNA TGTGCCAGCTCACCCGGACTAGCGGGGGCGGGGAATGAGCAGTTCTTC. Protein product: CASSPGLAGAGNEQFF. The variable domain in full, completed from reference TRBV18 and TRBJ2-1, reads NAGVMQNPRHLVRRRGQEARLRCSPMKGHSHVYWYRQLPEEGLKFMVYLQKENIIDESGMPKERFSAEFPKEGPSILRIQQVVRGDSAAYFCASSPGLAGAGNEQFFGPGTRLTVL.

This clonotype was seen just once. The chain has TRBV10-3 and TRBJ2-5; no firm D call. The CDR3 is 14 amino acids. The germline V gene has CDR1 ENHRY and CDR2 SYGVKD. Between the trimmed V and J ends, which lost 1 base and 5 bases, there was a span of 11 bases. The CDR3 is CAISEWSFGETQYF. The CDR3 nucleotides read TGTGCCATCAGTGAGTGGAGCTTCGGGGAGACCCAGTACTTC.

The chain recombines TRBV12-3 or TRBV12-4 with TRBJ1-4; D remains ambiguous. Trimming took 6 bases from V and 5 from J, leaving 10 bases between them. The CDR3 totals 13 residues. This CDR3 reads CASSTRGNEKLFF. The CDR3, as DNA: TGTGCCAGCAGCACCCGGGGAAATGAAAAACTGTTTTTT.